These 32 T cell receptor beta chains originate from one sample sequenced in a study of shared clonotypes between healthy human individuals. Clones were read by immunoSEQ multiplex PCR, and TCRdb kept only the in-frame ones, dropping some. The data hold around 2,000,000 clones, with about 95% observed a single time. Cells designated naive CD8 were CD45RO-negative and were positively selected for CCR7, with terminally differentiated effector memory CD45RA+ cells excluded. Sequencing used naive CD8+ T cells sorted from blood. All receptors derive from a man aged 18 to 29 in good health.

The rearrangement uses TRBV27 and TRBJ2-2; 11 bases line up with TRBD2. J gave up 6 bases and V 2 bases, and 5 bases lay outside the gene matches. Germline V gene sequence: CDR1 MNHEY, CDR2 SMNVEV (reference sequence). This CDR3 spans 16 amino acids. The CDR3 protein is CASSLLGSGGAGELFF. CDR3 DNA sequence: TGTGCCAGCAGTTTACTAGGTAGCGGGGGGGCCGGGGAGCTGTTTTTT.

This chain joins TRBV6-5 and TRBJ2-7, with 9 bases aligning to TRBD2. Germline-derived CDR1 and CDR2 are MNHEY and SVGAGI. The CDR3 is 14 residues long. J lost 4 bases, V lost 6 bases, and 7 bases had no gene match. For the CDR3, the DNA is TGTGCCAGCAGGGGACTAGCTCTGGGTTACGAGCAGTACTTC. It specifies CASRGLALGYEQYF.

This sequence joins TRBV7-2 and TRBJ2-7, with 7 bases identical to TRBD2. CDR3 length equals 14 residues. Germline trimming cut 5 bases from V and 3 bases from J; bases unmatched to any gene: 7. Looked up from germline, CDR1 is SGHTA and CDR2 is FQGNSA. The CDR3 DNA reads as TGTGCCAGCAGCGATCTAGCGGAAGACTACGAGCAGTACTTC. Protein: CASSDLAEDYEQYF.

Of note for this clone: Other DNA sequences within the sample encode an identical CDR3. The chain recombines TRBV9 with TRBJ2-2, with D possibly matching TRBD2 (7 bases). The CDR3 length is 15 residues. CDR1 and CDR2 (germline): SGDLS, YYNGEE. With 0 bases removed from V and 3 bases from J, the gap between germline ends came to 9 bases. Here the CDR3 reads CASSVGGGDTGELFF. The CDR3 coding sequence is TGTGCCAGCAGCGTAGGCGGGGGCGACACCGGGGAGCTGTTTTTT. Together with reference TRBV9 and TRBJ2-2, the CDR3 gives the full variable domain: DSGVTQTPKHLITATGQRVTLRCSPRSGDLSVYWYQQSLDQGLQFLIQYYNGEERAKGNILERFSAQQFPDLHSELNLSSLELGDSALYFCASSVGGGDTGELFFGEGSRLTVL.

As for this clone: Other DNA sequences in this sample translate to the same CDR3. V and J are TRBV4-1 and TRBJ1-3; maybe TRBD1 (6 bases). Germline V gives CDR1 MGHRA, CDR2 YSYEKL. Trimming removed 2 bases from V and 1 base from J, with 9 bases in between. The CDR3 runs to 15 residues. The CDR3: CASSQTTGSGNTIYF. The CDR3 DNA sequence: TGCGCCAGCAGCCAAACCACAGGGTCTGGAAACACCATATATTTT.

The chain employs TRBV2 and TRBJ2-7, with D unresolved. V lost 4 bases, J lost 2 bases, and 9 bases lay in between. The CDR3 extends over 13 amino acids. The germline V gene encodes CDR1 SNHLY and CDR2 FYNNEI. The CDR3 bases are TGTGCCAGCAGTGTTGGCGCGGCCTACGAGCAGTACTTC. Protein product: CASSVGAAYEQYF.

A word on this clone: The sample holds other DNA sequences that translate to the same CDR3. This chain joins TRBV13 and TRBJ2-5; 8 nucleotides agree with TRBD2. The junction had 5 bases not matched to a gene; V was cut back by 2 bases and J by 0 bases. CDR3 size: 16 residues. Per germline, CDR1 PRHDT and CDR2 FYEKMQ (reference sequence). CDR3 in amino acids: CASSLRVAGYQETQYF. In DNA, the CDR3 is TGTGCCAGCAGCTTAAGGGTAGCGGGGTACCAAGAGACCCAGTACTTC.

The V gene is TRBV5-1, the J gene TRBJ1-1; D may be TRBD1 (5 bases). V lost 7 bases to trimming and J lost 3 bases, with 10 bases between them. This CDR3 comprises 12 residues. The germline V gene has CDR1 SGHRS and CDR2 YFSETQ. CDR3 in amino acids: CASRQGDTEAFF. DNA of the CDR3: TGCGCCAGCCGCCAGGGCGACACTGAAGCTTTCTTT.

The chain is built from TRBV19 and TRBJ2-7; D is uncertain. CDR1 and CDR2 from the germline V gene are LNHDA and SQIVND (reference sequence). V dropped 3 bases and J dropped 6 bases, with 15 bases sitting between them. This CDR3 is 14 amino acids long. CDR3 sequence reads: CASSITSQAVEQYF. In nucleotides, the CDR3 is TGTGCCAGTAGTATCACATCGCAGGCAGTCGAGCAGTACTTC.

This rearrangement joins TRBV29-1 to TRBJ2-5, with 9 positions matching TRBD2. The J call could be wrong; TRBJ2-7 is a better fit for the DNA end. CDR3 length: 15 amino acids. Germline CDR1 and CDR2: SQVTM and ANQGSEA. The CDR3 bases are TGCAGCGTTGAAGTCAATAGCGGGAGCTCCTACGAGCAGTACTTC. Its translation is CSVEVNSGSSYEQYF.

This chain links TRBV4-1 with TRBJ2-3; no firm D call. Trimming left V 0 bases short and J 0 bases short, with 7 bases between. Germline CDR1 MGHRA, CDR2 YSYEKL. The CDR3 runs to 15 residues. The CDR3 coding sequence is TGCGCCAGCAGCCAAGAGCCAACTAGCACAGATACGCAGTATTTT. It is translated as CASSQEPTSTDTQYF.

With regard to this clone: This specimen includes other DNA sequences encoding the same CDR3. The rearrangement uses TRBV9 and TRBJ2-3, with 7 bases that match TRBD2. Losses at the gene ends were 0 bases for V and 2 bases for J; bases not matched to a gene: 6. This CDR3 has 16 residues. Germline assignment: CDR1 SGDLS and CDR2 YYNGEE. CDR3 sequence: CASSVGLAVTTDTQYF. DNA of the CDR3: TGTGCCAGCAGCGTAGGTCTAGCGGTGACCACAGATACGCAGTATTTT.

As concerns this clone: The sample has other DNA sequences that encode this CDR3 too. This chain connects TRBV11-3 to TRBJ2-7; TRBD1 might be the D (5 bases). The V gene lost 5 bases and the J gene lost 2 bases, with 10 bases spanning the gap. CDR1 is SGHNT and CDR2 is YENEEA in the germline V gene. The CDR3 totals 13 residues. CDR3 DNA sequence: TGTGCCAGCAGCCTTGGGGCCACCTACGAGCAGTACTTC. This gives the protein CASSLGATYEQYF.

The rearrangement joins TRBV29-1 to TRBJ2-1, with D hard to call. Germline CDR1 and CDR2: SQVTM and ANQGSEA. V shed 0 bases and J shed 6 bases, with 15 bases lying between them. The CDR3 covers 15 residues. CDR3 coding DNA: TGCAGCGTTGAAGATCAGGTGGTTTTGGTCAATGAGCAGTTCTTC. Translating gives CSVEDQVVLVNEQFF.

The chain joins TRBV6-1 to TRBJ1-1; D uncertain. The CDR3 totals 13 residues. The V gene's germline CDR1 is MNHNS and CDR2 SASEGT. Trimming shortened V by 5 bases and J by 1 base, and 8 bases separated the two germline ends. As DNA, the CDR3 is TGTGCCAGCAGTTTTTTTCCGAACACTGAAGCTTTCTTT. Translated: CASSFFPNTEAFF.

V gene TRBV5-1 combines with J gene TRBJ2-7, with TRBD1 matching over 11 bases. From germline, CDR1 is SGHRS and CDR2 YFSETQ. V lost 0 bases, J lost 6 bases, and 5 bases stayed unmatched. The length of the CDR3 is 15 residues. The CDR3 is CASSLEDRGLVEQYF. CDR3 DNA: TGCGCCAGCAGCTTGGAGGACAGGGGGCTAGTCGAGCAGTACTTC. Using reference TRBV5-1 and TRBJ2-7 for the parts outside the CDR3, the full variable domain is KAGVTQTPRYLIKTRGQQVTLSCSPISGHRSVSWYQQTPGQGLQFLFEYFSETQRNKGNFPGRFSGRQFSNSRSEMNVSTLELGDSALYLCASSLEDRGLVEQYFGPGTRLTVT.

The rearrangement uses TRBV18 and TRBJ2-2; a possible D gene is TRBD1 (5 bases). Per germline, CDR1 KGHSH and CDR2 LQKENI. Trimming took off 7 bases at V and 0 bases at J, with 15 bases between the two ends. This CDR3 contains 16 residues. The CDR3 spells CASYFEAGSNTGELFF. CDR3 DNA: TGTGCCAGCTATTTCGAGGCAGGGTCGAACACCGGGGAGCTGTTTTTT.

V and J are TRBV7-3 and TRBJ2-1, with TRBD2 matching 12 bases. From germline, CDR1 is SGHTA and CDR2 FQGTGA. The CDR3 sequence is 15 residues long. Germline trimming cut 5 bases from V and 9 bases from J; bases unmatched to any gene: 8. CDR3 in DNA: TGTGCCAGCAGCCCAACTAGCGGGGGGATCCGTGAGCAGTTCTTC. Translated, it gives CASSPTSGGIREQFF.

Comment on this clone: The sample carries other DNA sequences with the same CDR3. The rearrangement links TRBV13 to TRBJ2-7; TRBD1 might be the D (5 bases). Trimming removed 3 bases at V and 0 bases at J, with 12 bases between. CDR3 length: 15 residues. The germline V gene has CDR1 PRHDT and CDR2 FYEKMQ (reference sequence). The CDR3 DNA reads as TGTGCCAGCAGCTTTTCCGACAGAGGCTCCTACGAGCAGTACTTC. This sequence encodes CASSFSDRGSYEQYF.

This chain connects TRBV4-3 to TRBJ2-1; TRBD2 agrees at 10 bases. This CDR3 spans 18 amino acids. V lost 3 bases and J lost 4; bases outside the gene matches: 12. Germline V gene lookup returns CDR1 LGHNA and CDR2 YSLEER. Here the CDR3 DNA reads TGCGCCAGCAGCCATGGCCCCTTAACTAGCGGGGCTTACAATGAGCAGTTCTTC. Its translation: CASSHGPLTSGAYNEQFF.

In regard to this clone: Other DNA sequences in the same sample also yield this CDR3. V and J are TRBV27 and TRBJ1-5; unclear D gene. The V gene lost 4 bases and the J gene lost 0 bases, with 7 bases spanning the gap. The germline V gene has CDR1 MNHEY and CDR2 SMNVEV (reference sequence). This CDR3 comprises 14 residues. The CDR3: CASSSTYSNQPQHF. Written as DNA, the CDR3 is TGTGCCAGCAGTTCCACTTATAGCAATCAGCCCCAGCATTTT.

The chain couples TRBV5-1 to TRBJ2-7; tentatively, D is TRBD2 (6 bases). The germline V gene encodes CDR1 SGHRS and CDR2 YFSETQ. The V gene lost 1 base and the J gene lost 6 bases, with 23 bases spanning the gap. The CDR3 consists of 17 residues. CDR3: CASSLTSIGQLGGEQYF. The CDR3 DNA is TGCGCCAGCAGCTTGACCTCAATAGGGCAATTGGGGGGCGAGCAGTACTTC.

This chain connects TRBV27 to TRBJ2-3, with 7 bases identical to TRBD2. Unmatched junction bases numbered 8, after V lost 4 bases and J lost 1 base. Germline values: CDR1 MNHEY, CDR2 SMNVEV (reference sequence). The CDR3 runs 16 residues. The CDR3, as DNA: TGTGCCAGCAGTTCCCTCGGACTAGTAGGCACAGATACGCAGTATTTT. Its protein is CASSSLGLVGTDTQYF.

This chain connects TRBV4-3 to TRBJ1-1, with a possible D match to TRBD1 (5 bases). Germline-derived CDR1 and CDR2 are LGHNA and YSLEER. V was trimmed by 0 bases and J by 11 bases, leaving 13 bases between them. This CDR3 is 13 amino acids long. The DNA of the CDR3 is TGCGCCAGCAGCCAAGATCCGGGGCACTGGGCTTTCTTT. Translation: CASSQDPGHWAFF.

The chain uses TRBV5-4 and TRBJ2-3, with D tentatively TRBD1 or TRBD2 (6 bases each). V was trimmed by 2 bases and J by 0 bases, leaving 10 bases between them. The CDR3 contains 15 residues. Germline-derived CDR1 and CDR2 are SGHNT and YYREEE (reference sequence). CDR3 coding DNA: TGTGCCAGCAGCTTTTGGGGGGCGAGCACAGATACGCAGTATTTT. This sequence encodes CASSFWGASTDTQYF. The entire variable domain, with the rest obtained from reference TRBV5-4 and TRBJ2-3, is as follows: ETGVTQSPTHLIKTRGQQVTLRCSSQSGHNTVSWYQQALGQGPQFIFQYYREEENGRGNFPPRFSGLQFPNYSSELNVNALELDDSALYLCASSFWGASTDTQYFGPGTRLTVL.

CDR3 region: CASSLDDRGGEQYF. The CDR3 DNA follows: TGTGCCAGCAGCTTAGATGACAGGGGGGGCGAGCAGTACTTC. The chain has TRBV7-9 and TRBJ2-7; 9 bases align to TRBD1. The V gene end was trimmed by 1 base and the J gene end by 6 bases; junction bases not matched to a gene: 4. The CDR3 runs to 14 residues. Germline V gene data show CDR1 as SEHNR and CDR2 as FQNEAQ (reference sequence).

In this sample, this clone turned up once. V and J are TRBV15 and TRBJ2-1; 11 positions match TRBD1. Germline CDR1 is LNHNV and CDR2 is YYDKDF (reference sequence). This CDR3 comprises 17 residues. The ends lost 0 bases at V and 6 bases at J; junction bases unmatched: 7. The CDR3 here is CATSRDGGQGALNEQFF. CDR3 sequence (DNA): TGTGCCACCAGCAGAGATGGTGGACAGGGGGCCCTCAATGAGCAGTTCTTC.

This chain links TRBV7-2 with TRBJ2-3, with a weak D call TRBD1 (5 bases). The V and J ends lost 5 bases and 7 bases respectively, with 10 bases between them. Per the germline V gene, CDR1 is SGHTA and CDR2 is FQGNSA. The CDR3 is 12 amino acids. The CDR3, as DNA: TGTGCCAGCAGCCCTCAGGGTTATACGCAGTATTTT. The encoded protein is CASSPQGYTQYF.

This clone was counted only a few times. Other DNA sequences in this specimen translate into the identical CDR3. CDR3: CASSQDYGSGNTIYF. CDR3 sequence (DNA): TGCGCCAGCAGCCAAGATTACGGTTCTGGAAACACCATATATTTT. V and J are TRBV4-1 and TRBJ1-3, with D uncertain. The CDR3 is made up of 15 amino acids. Germline lookup yields CDR1 MGHRA and CDR2 YSYEKL. V lost 0 bases, J lost 1 base, and 7 bases lay in between.

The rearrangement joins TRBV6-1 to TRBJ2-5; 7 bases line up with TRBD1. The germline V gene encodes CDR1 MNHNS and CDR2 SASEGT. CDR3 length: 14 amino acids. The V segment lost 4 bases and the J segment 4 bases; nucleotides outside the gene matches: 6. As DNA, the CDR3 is TGTGCCAGCAGTGTGACAGGGATGCCAGAGACCCAGTACTTC. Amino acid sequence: CASSVTGMPETQYF.

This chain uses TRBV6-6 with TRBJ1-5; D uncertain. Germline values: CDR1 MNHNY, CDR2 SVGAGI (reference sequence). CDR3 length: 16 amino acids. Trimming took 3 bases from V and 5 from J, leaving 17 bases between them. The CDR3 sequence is CASSYPPEAPDQPQHF. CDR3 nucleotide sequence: TGTGCCAGCAGTTATCCACCTGAGGCCCCTGATCAGCCCCAGCATTTT.

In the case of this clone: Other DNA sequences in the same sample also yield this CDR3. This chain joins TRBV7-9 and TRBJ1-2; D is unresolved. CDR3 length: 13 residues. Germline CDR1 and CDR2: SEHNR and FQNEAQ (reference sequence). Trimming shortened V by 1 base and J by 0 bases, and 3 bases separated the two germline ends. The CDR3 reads CASSLDSNYGYTF. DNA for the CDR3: TGTGCCAGCAGCTTAGACTCTAACTATGGCTACACCTTC.